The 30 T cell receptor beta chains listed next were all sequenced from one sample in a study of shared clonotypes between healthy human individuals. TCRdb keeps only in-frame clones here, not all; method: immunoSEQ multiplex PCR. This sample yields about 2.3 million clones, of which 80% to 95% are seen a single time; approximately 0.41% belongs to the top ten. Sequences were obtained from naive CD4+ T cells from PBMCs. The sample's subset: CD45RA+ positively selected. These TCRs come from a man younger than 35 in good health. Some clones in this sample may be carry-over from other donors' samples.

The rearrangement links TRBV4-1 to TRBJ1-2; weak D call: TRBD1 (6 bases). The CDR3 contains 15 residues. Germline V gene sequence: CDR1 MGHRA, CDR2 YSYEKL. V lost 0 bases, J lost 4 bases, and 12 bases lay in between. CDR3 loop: CASSQDADRAYGYTF. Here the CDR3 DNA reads TGCGCCAGCAGCCAAGATGCGGACAGAGCCTATGGCTACACCTTC.

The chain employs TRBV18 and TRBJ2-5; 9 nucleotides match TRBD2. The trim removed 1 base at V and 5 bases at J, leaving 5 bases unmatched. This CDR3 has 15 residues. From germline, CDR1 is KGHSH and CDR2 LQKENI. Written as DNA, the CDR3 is TGTGCCAGCTCACCACTAGCGGGAGAGGGGGAGACCCAGTACTTC. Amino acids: CASSPLAGEGETQYF.

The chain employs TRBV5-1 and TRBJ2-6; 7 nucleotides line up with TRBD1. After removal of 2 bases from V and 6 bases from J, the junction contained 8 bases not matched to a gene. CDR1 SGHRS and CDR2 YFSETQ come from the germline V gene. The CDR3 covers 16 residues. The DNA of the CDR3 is TGCGCCAGCAGCTTTCACAGGGGTGGCGTGGCCAACGTCCTGACTTTC. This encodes CASSFHRGGVANVLTF.

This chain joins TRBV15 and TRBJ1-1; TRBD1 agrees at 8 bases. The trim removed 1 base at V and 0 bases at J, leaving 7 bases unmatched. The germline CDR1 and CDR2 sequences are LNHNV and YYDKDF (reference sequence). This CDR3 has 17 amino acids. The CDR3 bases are TGTGCCACCAGCAGAGGAGGGACAGGACATTTGAACACTGAAGCTTTCTTT. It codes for CATSRGGTGHLNTEAFF.

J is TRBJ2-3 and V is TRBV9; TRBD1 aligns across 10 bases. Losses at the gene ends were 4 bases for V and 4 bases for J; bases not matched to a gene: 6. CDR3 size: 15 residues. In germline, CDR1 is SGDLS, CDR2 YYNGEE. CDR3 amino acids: CASSKLGQGADTQYF. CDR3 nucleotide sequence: TGTGCCAGCAGCAAACTTGGACAGGGGGCAGATACGCAGTATTTT.

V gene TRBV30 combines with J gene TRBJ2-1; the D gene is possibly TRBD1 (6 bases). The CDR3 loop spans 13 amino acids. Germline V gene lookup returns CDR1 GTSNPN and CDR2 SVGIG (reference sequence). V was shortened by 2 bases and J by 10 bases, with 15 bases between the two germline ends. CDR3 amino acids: CAWSPHAGTEQFF. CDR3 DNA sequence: TGTGCCTGGAGTCCACACGCCGGGACAGAGCAGTTCTTC.

The CDR3 spells CASSLTYWGRRDTGELFF. The CDR3 DNA reads TGTGCCAGCAGCTTAACTTACTGGGGGCGCAGGGACACCGGGGAGCTGTTTTTT. V usage is TRBV11-3 and J usage is TRBJ2-2; possible D gene TRBD1, 6 bases. V lost 2 bases, J lost 3 bases, and 19 bases lay in between. The CDR3 loop spans 18 amino acids. Germline V gene lookup returns CDR1 SGHNT and CDR2 YENEEA.

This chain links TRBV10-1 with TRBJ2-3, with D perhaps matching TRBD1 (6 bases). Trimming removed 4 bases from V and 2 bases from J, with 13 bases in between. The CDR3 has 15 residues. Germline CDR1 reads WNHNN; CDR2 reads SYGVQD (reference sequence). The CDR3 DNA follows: TGCGCCAGCAGTGGGGGGCAGGCAATCACAGATACGCAGTATTTT. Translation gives CASSGGQAITDTQYF.

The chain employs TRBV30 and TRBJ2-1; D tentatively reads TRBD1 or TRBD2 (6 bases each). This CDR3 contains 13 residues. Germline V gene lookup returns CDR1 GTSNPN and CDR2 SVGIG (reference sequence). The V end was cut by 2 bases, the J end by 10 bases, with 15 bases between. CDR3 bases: TGTGCCTGGAGTCCTGGGGGGCCGGGCGAGCAGTTCTTC. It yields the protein CAWSPGGPGEQFF.

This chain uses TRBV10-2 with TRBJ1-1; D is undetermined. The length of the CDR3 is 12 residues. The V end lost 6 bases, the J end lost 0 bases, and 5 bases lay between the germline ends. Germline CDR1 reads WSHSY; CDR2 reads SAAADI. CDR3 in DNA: TGCGCCAGCAGACTGATGAACACTGAAGCTTTCTTT. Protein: CASRLMNTEAFF.

CDR3 sequence (DNA): TGTGCCATCAGTGAGGCCAGCCGCGGCAATCAGCCCCAGCATTTT. It codes for CAISEASRGNQPQHF. J is TRBJ1-5 and V is TRBV10-3; D call uncertain. The CDR3 sequence is 15 residues long. With 2 bases removed from V and 2 bases from J, the gap between germline ends came to 10 bases. The V gene's germline CDR1 is ENHRY and CDR2 SYGVKD.

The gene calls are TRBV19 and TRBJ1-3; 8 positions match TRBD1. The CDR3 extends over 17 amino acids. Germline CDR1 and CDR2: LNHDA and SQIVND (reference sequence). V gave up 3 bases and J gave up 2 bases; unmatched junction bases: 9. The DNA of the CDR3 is TGTGCCAGTAGTATTAACTCCGGACAGGGCGCTGGAAACACCATATATTTT. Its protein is CASSINSGQGAGNTIYF.

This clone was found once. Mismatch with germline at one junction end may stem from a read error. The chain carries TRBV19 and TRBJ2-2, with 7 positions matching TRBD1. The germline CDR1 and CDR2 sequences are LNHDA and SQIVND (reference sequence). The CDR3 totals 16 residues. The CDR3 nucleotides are TGTGCCAGTAAAATGGACAGGCCGGCGAACACTGGGGAGCTGTTTTTT. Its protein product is CASKMDRPANTGELFF.

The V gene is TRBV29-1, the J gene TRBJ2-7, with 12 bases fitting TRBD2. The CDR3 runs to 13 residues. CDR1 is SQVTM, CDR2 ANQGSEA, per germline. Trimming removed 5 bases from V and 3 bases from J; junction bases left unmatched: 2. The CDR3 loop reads CSVSTSGSYEQYF. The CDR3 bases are TGCAGCGTTTCGACTAGCGGGAGCTACGAGCAGTACTTC.

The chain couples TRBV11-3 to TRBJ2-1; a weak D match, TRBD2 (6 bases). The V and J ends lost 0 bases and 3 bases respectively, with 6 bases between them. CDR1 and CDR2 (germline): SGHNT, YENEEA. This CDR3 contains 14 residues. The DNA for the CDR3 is TGTGCCAGCAGCTTAGACGGGAGCTACAATGAGCAGTTCTTC. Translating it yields CASSLDGSYNEQFF. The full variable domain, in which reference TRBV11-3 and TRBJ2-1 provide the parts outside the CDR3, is EAGVVQSPRYKIIEKKQPVAFWCNPISGHNTLYWYLQNLGQGPELLIRYENEEAVDDSQLPKDRFSAERLKGVDSTLKIQPAELGDSAVYLCASSLDGSYNEQFFGPGTRLTVL.

The CDR3 here is CSVEVSGSGTYEQYF. DNA for the CDR3: TGCAGCGTTGAAGTGTCGGGGTCCGGGACCTACGAGCAGTACTTC. The V call is TRBV29-1, the J call TRBJ2-7; D is perhaps TRBD2 (5 bases). Trimming took 1 base from V and 2 from J, leaving 15 bases between them. Germline V lookup: CDR1 SQVTM, CDR2 ANQGSEA. There are 15 residues in the CDR3.

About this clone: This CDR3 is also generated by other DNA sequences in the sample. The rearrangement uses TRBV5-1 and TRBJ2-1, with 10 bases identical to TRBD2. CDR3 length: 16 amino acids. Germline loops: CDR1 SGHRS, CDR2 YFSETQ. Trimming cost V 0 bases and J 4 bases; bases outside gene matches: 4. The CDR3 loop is CASSLATSGSYNEQFF. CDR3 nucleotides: TGCGCCAGCAGCTTGGCGACTAGCGGGTCATACAATGAGCAGTTCTTC.

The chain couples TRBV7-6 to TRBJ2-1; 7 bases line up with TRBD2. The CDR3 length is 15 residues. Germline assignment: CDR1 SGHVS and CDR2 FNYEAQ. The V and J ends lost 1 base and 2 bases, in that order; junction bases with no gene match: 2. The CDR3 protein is CASSLGGTTYNEQFF. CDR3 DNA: TGTGCCAGCAGCTTAGGCGGGACTACCTACAATGAGCAGTTCTTC.

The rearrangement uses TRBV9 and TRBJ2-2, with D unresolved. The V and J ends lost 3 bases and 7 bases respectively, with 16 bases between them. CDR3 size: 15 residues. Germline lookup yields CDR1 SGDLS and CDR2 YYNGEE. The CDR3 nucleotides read TGTGCCAGCAGCGGGATCTCGAGGTCGGGCGGGGAGCTGTTTTTT. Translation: CASSGISRSGGELFF.

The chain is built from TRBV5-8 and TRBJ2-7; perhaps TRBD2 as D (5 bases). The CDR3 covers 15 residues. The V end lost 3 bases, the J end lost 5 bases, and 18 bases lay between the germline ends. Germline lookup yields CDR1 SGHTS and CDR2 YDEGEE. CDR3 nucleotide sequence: TGTGCCAGCAGCTCCCGTTTGGACTCGAGGAACGAGCAGTACTTC. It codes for CASSSRLDSRNEQYF.

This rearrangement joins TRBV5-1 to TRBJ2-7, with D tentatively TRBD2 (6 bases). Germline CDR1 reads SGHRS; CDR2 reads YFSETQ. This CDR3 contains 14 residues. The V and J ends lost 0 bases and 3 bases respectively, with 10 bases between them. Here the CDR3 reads CASSLVGLHYEQYF. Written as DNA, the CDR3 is TGCGCCAGCAGCTTGGTGGGACTCCACTACGAGCAGTACTTC.

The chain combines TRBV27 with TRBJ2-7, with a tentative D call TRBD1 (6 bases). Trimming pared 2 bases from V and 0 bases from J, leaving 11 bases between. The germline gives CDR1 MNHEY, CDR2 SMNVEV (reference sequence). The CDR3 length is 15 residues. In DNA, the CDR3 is TGTGCCAGCAGTTTAGGACAGCTATACTCCTACGAGCAGTACTTC. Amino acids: CASSLGQLYSYEQYF.

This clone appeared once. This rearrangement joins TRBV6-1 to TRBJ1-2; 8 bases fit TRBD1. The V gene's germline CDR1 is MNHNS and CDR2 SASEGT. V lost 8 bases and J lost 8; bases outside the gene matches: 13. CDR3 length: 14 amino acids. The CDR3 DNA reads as TGTGCCAGCGTAGGGGCAGGGGGCCCTGGCGGCTACACCTTC. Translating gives CASVGAGGPGGYTF.

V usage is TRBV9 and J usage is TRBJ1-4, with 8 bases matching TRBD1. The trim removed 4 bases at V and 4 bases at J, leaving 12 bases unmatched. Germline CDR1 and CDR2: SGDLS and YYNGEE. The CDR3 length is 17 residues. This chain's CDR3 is CASSPAGQGAGNEKLFF. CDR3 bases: TGTGCCAGCAGCCCAGCGGGGCAGGGGGCCGGTAATGAAAAACTGTTTTTT.

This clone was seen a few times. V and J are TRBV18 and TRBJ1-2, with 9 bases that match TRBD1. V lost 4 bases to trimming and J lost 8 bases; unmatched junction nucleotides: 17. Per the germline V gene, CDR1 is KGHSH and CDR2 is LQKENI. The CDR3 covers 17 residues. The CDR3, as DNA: TGTGCCAGCTCACGAACTGGGACAGGGAGCCCTCTGAGCGGCTACACCTTC. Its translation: CASSRTGTGSPLSGYTF.

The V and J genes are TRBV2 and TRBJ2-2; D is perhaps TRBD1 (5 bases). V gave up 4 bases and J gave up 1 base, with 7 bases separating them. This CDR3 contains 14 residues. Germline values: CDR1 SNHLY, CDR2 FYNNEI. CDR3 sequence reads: CASSGQLNTGELFF. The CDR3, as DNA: TGTGCCAGCAGTGGACAGCTGAACACCGGGGAGCTGTTTTTT.

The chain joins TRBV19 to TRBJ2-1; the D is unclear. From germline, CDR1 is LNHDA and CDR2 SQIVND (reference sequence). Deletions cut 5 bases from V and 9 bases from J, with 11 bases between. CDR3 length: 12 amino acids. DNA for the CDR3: TGTGCCAGTAGTCTCTTGGGTCTTGAGCAGTTCTTC. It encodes CASSLLGLEQFF.

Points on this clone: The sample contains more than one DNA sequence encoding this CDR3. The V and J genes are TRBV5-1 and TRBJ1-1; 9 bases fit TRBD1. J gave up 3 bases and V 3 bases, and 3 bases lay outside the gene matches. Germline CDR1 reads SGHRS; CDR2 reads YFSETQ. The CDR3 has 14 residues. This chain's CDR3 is CASSSGQGDTEAFF. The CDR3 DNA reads TGCGCCAGCAGCTCGGGACAGGGTGACACTGAAGCTTTCTTT.

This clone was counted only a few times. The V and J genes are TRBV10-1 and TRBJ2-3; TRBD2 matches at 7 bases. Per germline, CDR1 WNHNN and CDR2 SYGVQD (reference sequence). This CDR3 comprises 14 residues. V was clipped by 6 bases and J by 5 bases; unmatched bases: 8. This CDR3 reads CASRRGSSGDTQYF. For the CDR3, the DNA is TGCGCCAGCAGACGGGGATCTAGCGGAGATACGCAGTATTTT.

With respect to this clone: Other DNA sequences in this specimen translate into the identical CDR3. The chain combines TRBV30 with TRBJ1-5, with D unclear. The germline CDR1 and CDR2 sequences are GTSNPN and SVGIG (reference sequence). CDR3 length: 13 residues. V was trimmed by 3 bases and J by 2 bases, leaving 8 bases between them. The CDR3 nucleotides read TGTGCCTGGAGCTCAGGTGGCAATCAGCCCCAGCATTTT. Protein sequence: CAWSSGGNQPQHF.